The 24 T cell receptor beta chains reported below all come from one sample, sequenced in a study of cytomegalovirus exposure and HLA in healthy donors. PCR involved 60 Vbeta and 13 Jbeta primers. Assay used: immunoSEQ multiplex PCR; TCRdb lists only in-frame clones, some missing. The sample has 81,000 or so clones; over 65% are singletons. Sequenced: PBMCs. These TCRs come from a man aged 45-60 years in good health and CMV-seropositive.

The V call is TRBV27, the J call TRBJ2-7, with 8 nucleotides matching TRBD1. The V segment lost 5 bases and the J segment 3 bases; nucleotides outside the gene matches: 9. This CDR3 is 15 amino acids long. Germline lookup yields CDR1 MNHEY and CDR2 SMNVEV (reference sequence). This CDR3 is CASSKERTGLYEQYF. In DNA, the CDR3 is TGTGCCAGCAGTAAGGAAAGGACAGGGCTCTACGAGCAGTACTTC.

This chain joins TRBV4-1 and TRBJ2-3; the match to TRBD2 covers 8 bases. The V segment lost 4 bases and the J segment 0 bases; nucleotides outside the gene matches: 6. In germline, CDR1 is MGHRA, CDR2 YSYEKL. The CDR3 length is 16 residues. CDR3 amino acids: CASSPPGTRSTDTQYF. CDR3 nucleotide sequence: TGCGCCAGCAGCCCCCCCGGGACTAGAAGCACAGATACGCAGTATTTT.

The genes are TRBV11-3 and TRBJ2-3; possible D gene TRBD2, 6 bases. This CDR3 comprises 13 residues. The V end lost 5 bases, the J end lost 9 bases, and 15 bases lay between the germline ends. Germline assignment: CDR1 SGHNT and CDR2 YENEEA. DNA for the CDR3: TGTGCCAGCAGCACGCGGGACCCCGGCACGCAGTATTTT. Translating gives CASSTRDPGTQYF.

CDR3 DNA sequence: TGTGCCTGGAGTGGCCTGATGGTAGGCAACTACGGTTTGGAGCAGTACTTC. Encoded protein: CAWSGLMVGNYGLEQYF. This chain joins TRBV30 and TRBJ2-7; D unclear. V lost 1 base and J 7 bases, leaving 26 bases between the germline ends. Germline CDR1 is GTSNPN and CDR2 is SVGIG (reference sequence). This CDR3 is 17 amino acids long.

The chain is built from TRBV14 and TRBJ1-4; 10 bases align to TRBD1. J gave up 0 bases and V 4 bases, and 5 bases lay outside the gene matches. Germline lookup yields CDR1 SGHDN and CDR2 FVKESK. This CDR3 is 17 amino acids long. In DNA, the CDR3 is TGTGCCAGCAGCCCCGACAGGGGGCTAGCAACTAATGAAAAACTGTTTTTT. It is translated as CASSPDRGLATNEKLFF.

This clone was counted between two and nine times. The rearrangement links TRBV30 to TRBJ1-2; 9 bases line up with TRBD1. Looked up from germline, CDR1 is GTSNPN and CDR2 is SVGIG (reference sequence). The CDR3 totals 14 residues. The chain's CDR3 is CAGKPGQGRNGYTF. The DNA of the CDR3 is TGTGCTGGTAAACCGGGACAGGGCAGGAATGGCTACACCTTC.

In DNA, the CDR3 is TGTGCCAGCAGAGACCCGGGACAGGGCGGCAATGAGCAGTTCTTC. Protein sequence: CASRDPGQGGNEQFF. This chain links TRBV2 with TRBJ2-1; TRBD1 agrees at 9 bases. V lost 6 bases and J lost 6; bases outside the gene matches: 9. Germline V gene data show CDR1 as SNHLY and CDR2 as FYNNEI. The CDR3 runs to 15 residues. The full variable domain, with the rest looked up from reference TRBV2 and TRBJ2-1, is EPEVTQTPSHQVTQMGQEVILRCVPISNHLYFYWYRQILGQKVEFLVSFYNNEISEKSEIFDDQFSVERPDGSNFTLKIRSTKLEDSAMYFCASRDPGQGGNEQFFGPGTRLTVL.

The chain links TRBV19 to TRBJ2-1, with TRBD2 matching over 8 bases. The CDR3 spans 14 residues. V was pared by 7 bases and J by 9 bases, with 11 bases of the junction left unmatched. Germline values: CDR1 LNHDA, CDR2 SQIVND (reference sequence). CDR3 residues: CASTPSGWIFEQFF. CDR3 DNA sequence: TGTGCCAGTACACCTAGCGGGTGGATTTTTGAGCAGTTCTTC.

In its sample, this clone was seen a few times. V is TRBV5-1 and J is TRBJ2-5, with TRBD2 identical over 12 bases. V lost 3 bases and J lost 3; bases outside the gene matches: 6. The CDR3 has 16 residues. CDR1 SGHRS and CDR2 YFSETQ come from the germline V gene. CDR3 amino acids: CASSSTSGRREETQYF. The CDR3 DNA sequence: TGCGCCAGCAGCTCTACTAGCGGGAGGCGGGAAGAGACCCAGTACTTC.

The rearrangement joins TRBV6-1 to TRBJ2-7; perhaps TRBD2 as D (7 bases). The germline V gene encodes CDR1 MNHNS and CDR2 SASEGT. V gave up 1 base and J gave up 4 bases, with 20 bases separating them. The CDR3 has 17 residues. DNA of the CDR3: TGTGCCAGCAGTGAAGGGGGGGCCCGGAGGGGAGGGTACGAGCAGTACTTC. Translating it yields CASSEGGARRGGYEQYF.

This clone was observed a handful of times. The chain joins TRBV7-9 to TRBJ1-1; D ambiguous. The CDR3 length is 14 residues. Looked up from germline, CDR1 is SEHNR and CDR2 is FQNEAQ (reference sequence). Trimming removed 6 bases from V and 0 bases from J, with 11 bases in between. For the CDR3, the DNA is TGTGCCAGCAGGAGTGGAGGTTTGAACACTGAAGCTTTCTTT. This translates into CASRSGGLNTEAFF.

The V and J genes are TRBV29-1 and TRBJ2-5; 7 bases match TRBD1. The CDR3 covers 14 residues. V lost 6 bases to trimming and J lost 3 bases; unmatched junction nucleotides: 10. The germline CDR1 and CDR2 sequences are SQVTM and ANQGSEA. The CDR3: CSVARTGFEETQYF. In nucleotides, the CDR3 is TGCAGCGTAGCACGGACAGGTTTTGAAGAGACCCAGTACTTC.

The chain employs TRBV5-1 and TRBJ1-6; TRBD1 matches at 8 bases. This CDR3 has 14 residues. CDR1 is SGHRS and CDR2 is YFSETQ in the germline V gene. Losses at the gene ends were 0 bases for V and 7 bases for J; bases not matched to a gene: 0. Here the CDR3 reads CASSLGDRNSPLHF. DNA of the CDR3: TGCGCCAGCAGCTTGGGGGACAGGAATTCACCCCTCCACTTT.

The chain combines TRBV5-6 with TRBJ2-2; 12 bases line up with TRBD1. Per germline, CDR1 SGHDT and CDR2 YYEEEE. V lost 3 bases to trimming and J lost 6 bases; unmatched junction nucleotides: 3. CDR3 length: 15 amino acids. CDR3 bases: TGTGCCAGCAGCTCCGGGACAGGGGGCCCCGGGGAGCTGTTTTTT. It encodes CASSSGTGGPGELFF.

This chain links TRBV7-2 with TRBJ2-7; tentatively, D is TRBD1 (6 bases). This CDR3 comprises 15 residues. Germline-derived CDR1 and CDR2 are SGHTA and FQGNSA. V was pared by 0 bases and J by 6 bases, with 15 bases between. CDR3 coding DNA: TGTGCCAGCAGCTTAGCTGGGACATACCCTACCGAGCAGTACTTC. It encodes CASSLAGTYPTEQYF.

The V call is TRBV11-3, the J call TRBJ2-5; 15 nucleotides line up with TRBD2. The CDR3 has 15 amino acids. J was trimmed by 4 bases and V by 5 bases; bases with no gene match: 2. Per germline, CDR1 SGHNT and CDR2 YENEEA. CDR3 amino acids: CASSTGLAGGETQYF. DNA for the CDR3: TGTGCCAGCAGCACGGGACTAGCGGGAGGAGAGACCCAGTACTTC.

The V gene is TRBV4-2, the J gene TRBJ2-5; TRBD1 might be the D (5 bases). The germline CDR1 and CDR2 sequences are LGHNA and YNFKEQ. This CDR3 is 17 amino acids long. Trimming pared 0 bases from V and 1 base from J, leaving 15 bases between. This CDR3 reads CASSQEGPRNFQETQYF. Written as DNA, the CDR3 is TGTGCCAGCAGCCAAGAGGGGCCCAGGAATTTCCAAGAGACCCAGTACTTC.

V usage is TRBV7-9 and J usage is TRBJ2-1; tentatively, D is TRBD2 (6 bases). V shed 2 bases and J shed 14 bases, with 10 bases lying between them. CDR3 length: 11 amino acids. The germline V gene has CDR1 SEHNR and CDR2 FQNEAQ (reference sequence). CDR3 DNA sequence: TGTGCCAGCAGCTTAAGCGGGCCTGAGTTCTTC. Amino acids: CASSLSGPEFF.

The DNA of the CDR3 is TGCGCCAGCAGCCAAGGCACAGGTTCGGGAGATACGCAGTATTTT. This gives the protein CASSQGTGSGDTQYF. This chain joins TRBV4-1 and TRBJ2-3; a possible D gene is TRBD1 (5 bases). The CDR3 consists of 15 residues. The ends were cut back, 1 base at V and 5 bases at J, with 13 bases in the middle. Germline CDR1 is MGHRA and CDR2 is YSYEKL.

The V call is TRBV7-2, the J call TRBJ2-1, with 12 positions matching TRBD1. V lost 5 bases to trimming and J lost 10 bases; unmatched junction nucleotides: 6. Per the germline V gene, CDR1 is SGHTA and CDR2 is FQGNSA. CDR3 length: 14 residues. In DNA, the CDR3 is TGTGCCAGCAGCACGGGACAGGGGGCGAAAGAGCAGTTCTTC. Translation: CASSTGQGAKEQFF.

The CDR3 coding sequence is TGCAGCGTTGGAAGCACCACTGAAGCTTTCTTT. Its translation: CSVGSTTEAFF. V and J are TRBV29-1 and TRBJ1-1; no clear D gene. In germline, CDR1 is SQVTM, CDR2 ANQGSEA. This CDR3 comprises 11 residues. Trimming pared 4 bases from V and 4 bases from J, leaving 7 bases between. Supplemented by reference TRBV29-1 and TRBJ1-1, the full variable domain reads SAVISQKPSRDICQRGTSLTIQCQVDSQVTMMFWYRQQPGQSLTLIATANQGSEATYESGFVIDKFPISRPNLTFSTLTVSNMSPEDSSIYLCSVGSTTEAFFGQGTRLTVV.

The V call is TRBV19, the J call TRBJ1-1; TRBD1 matches 11 bases. The V gene end was trimmed by 4 bases and the J gene end by 5 bases; junction bases not matched to a gene: 6. Germline values: CDR1 LNHDA, CDR2 SQIVND (reference sequence). The CDR3 is 15 residues long. The DNA of the CDR3 is TGTGCCAGTAGTAGAATAGGGACAGGGGGGACTGAAGCTTTCTTT. The encoded protein is CASSRIGTGGTEAFF.

The CDR3 sequence: CASSLGTGGLGNYGYTF. The CDR3, as DNA: TGTGCCAGCAGCTTAGGGACAGGGGGCTTGGGGAACTATGGCTACACCTTC. This rearrangement joins TRBV7-9 to TRBJ1-2, with 11 bases fitting TRBD1. Germline assignment: CDR1 SEHNR and CDR2 FQNEAQ (reference sequence). V lost 1 base, J lost 2 bases, and 6 bases stayed unmatched. The CDR3 is 17 residues long.

This clone has just one count. The chain carries TRBV7-2 and TRBJ2-7; weak D call: TRBD1 (5 bases). The CDR3 loop spans 12 amino acids. CDR1 and CDR2 from the germline V gene are SGHTA and FQGNSA. V was trimmed by 5 bases and J by 4 bases, leaving 9 bases between them. This chain's CDR3 is CASSTQGYEQYF. The CDR3 region has the DNA TGTGCCAGCAGCACCCAGGGTTACGAGCAGTACTTC.